Listed below are T cell receptor beta chains from one sample, sequenced in a study of T cell responses to AZD1222 COVID-19 vaccine. The method was immunoSEQ multiplex PCR; TCRdb's version includes in-frame clones alone and lacks a portion of them. The table records over 85,000 clones, 85% to 95% of them present only once. The sequenced sample was peripheral blood, obtained on day 0 of AZD1222 vaccination. The source is an adult in good health. The CDR3 runs from the conserved cysteine through the conserved F or W. A D gene is named only where the DNA matches it firmly. The listing skips clone size in some rows; elsewhere it reads once, few, many or a size class.

TRBV19	TRBJ1-1	.	.	CASSMGGATEAFF	TGTGCCAGTAGTATGGGGGGGGCCACTGAAGCTTTCTTT
TRBV5-1	TRBJ2-7	.	.	CASSLTPGGGSYEQYF	TGCGCCAGCAGCTTGACCCCGGGGGGCGGTTCCTACGAGCAGTACTTC
TRBV28	TRBJ1-2	.	once	CASTLLGGGGYTF	TGTGCCAGCACCCTCCTGGGGGGCGGAGGCTACACCTTC
TRBV5-4	TRBJ1-3	TRBD1	few	CASSHPGQSSGNTIYF	TGTGCCAGCAGCCATCCGGGACAGAGTTCTGGAAACACCATATATTTT
TRBV14	TRBJ2-7	.	.	CASSPEIAKEQYF	TGTGCCAGCAGCCCTGAGATAGCGAAGGAGCAGTACTTC
TRBV7-9	TRBJ1-3	.	.	CASSSRVSGSGNTIYF	TGTGCCAGCAGCTCTAGGGTGTCGGGCTCTGGAAACACCATATATTTT
TRBV18	TRBJ1-2	.	.	CASSLSRGSGLGGYTF	TGTGCCAGCTCCCTCTCGAGGGGGAGCGGGCTAGGTGGCTACACCTTC
TRBV7-9	TRBJ1-4	.	.	CASTGVVGHTNEKLFF	TGTGCCAGCACCGGGGTGGTTGGACATACTAATGAAAAACTGTTTTTT
TRBV27	TRBJ1-2	TRBD1	.	CASSATGTEYGYTF	TGTGCCAGCAGTGCAACCGGGACAGAGTATGGCTACACCTTC
TRBV20-1	TRBJ2-1	.	.	CSARSDNEQFF	TGCAGTGCCCGGTCCGACAATGAGCAGTTCTTC
TRBV2	TRBJ2-7	.	.	CASREDFSYEQYF	TGTGCCAGCAGGGAGGACTTCTCCTACGAGCAGTACTTC
TRBV6-5	TRBJ1-6	.	.	CASGPSGVGSPLHF	TGTGCCAGCGGACCTTCGGGGGTAGGTTCACCCCTCCACTTT
TRBV4-1	TRBJ1-4	.	once	CASSLRDPEGGLFF	TGCGCCAGCAGCCTCCGGGACCCCGAAGGCGGGCTGTTTTTT
TRBV19	TRBJ1-2	.	.	CASSTKLRGYTF	TGTGCCAGTAGTACAAAGTTACGGGGCTACACCTTC
TRBV11-2	TRBJ2-7	.	once	CASSLGTQPLYEQYF	TGTGCCAGCAGCTTAGGGACTCAGCCCCTCTACGAGCAGTACTTC
TRBV6-5	TRBJ2-7	.	once	CASSYRDRSYEQYF	TGTGCCAGCAGTTACCGAGACAGGAGCTACGAGCAGTACTTC
TRBV30	TRBJ2-1	.	.	CAWSQDYNEQFF	TGTGCCTGGAGTCAAGACTACAATGAGCAGTTCTTC
TRBV20-1	TRBJ2-5	.	.	CSAPLLSTQYF	TGCAGTGCTCCCCTTCTCTCGACCCAGTACTTC
TRBV6-2/TRBV6-3	TRBJ2-7	.	medium-sized	CASSPTSLGSYEQYF	TGTGCCAGCAGCCCTACTAGCCTTGGCTCCTACGAGCAGTACTTC
TRBV15	TRBJ1-1	.	.	CATSGRGVVNTEAFF	TGTGCCACCAGCGGCCGGGGGGTGGTGAACACTGAAGCTTTCTTT
TRBV3-1/TRBV3-2	TRBJ1-5	.	.	CASSQVPNQPQHF	TGTGCCAGCAGCCAAGTCCCCAATCAGCCCCAGCATTTT
TRBV6-5	TRBJ1-2	.	.	CASSYSADYGYTF	TGTGCCAGCAGTTACTCGGCGGACTATGGCTACACCTTC
TRBV5-4	TRBJ2-7	TRBD2	.	CASSSGLAESYEQYF	TGTGCCAGCAGCTCCGGACTAGCGGAGAGCTACGAGCAGTACTTC
TRBV14	TRBJ2-7	.	once	CASRFGTPPYEQYF	TGTGCCAGCAGGTTTGGGACCCCCCCCTACGAGCAGTACTTC
TRBV6-5	TRBJ2-7	.	.	CASRAAGVEQYF	TGTGCCAGCAGAGCAGCTGGGGTCGAGCAGTACTTC
TRBV2	TRBJ2-3	TRBD2	.	CASPKRGALYF	TGTGCCTCCCCCAAGCGGGGGGCCTTGTATTTT
TRBV19	TRBJ1-5	.	.	CASSGGVVAPQHF	TGTGCCAGTAGTGGGGGGGTGGTGGCGCCCCAGCATTTT
TRBV5-1	TRBJ2-7	.	.	CASSLERASEQYF	TGCGCCAGCAGCTTGGAACGGGCGAGCGAGCAGTACTTC
TRBV6-2/TRBV6-3	TRBJ2-7	TRBD2	.	CASSYSGTSPYEQYF	TGTGCCAGCAGTTACAGCGGGACTTCCCCCTACGAGCAGTACTTC
TRBV7-6	TRBJ2-5	.	.	CASSWRETQYF	TGTGCCAGCAGCTGGAGAGAGACCCAGTACTTC
TRBV6-5	TRBJ1-2	.	.	CASSYSSRNGYTF	TGTGCCAGCAGTTACTCTTCCCGGAATGGCTACACCTTC
TRBV11-2	TRBJ1-5	.	.	CASSRQVNQPQHF	TGTGCCAGCAGCCGACAGGTCAATCAGCCCCAGCATTTT
TRBV18	TRBJ1-2	.	.	CASSPGENYGYTF	TGTGCCAGCTCTCCAGGGGAGAACTATGGCTACACCTTC
TRBV7-9	TRBJ1-1	.	.	CASSPGAGTGTEAFF	TGTGCCAGCAGCCCAGGGGCGGGGACGGGGACTGAAGCTTTCTTT
TRBV24-1	TRBJ2-1	TRBD1	.	CATRGATGAYNEQFF	TGTGCCACCAGGGGGGCCACAGGGGCATACAATGAGCAGTTCTTC
TRBV19	TRBJ2-1	TRBD2	.	CASSILASGYNEQFF	TGTGCCAGTAGTATCTTGGCTAGCGGATACAATGAGCAGTTCTTC
TRBV30	TRBJ2-2	TRBD2	.	CAWSTPGTKNTGELFF	TGTGCCTGGAGTACCCCCGGGACTAAGAACACCGGGGAGCTGTTTTTT
TRBV2	TRBJ2-7	.	few	CAVAGWYEQYF	TGTGCCGTGGCAGGGTGGTACGAGCAGTACTTC
TRBV21-1	TRBJ2-3	.	.	CASSKWAVGADTQYF	.
TRBV2	TRBJ2-2	TRBD1	few	CASMIGQGKGTGELFF	TGTGCCAGCATGATAGGACAGGGAAAAGGGACCGGGGAGCTGTTTTTT
TRBV7-6	TRBJ1-1	TRBD1	.	CASSLTGVYTEAFF	TGTGCCAGCAGCTTAACAGGGGTGTACACTGAAGCTTTCTTT
TRBV12-5	TRBJ2-1	.	.	CASGLPPGTSTYNEQFF	TGTGCTAGTGGTTTGCCCCCCGGGACATCAACCTACAATGAGCAGTTCTTC
TRBV5-6	TRBJ2-2	TRBD2	once	CASSTPLRLAKRNTGELFF	TGTGCCAGCAGCACACCACTAAGACTAGCCAAACGGAACACCGGGGAGCTGTTTTTT
TRBV24-1	TRBJ1-5	.	.	CATSDLQGRAAQHF	TGTGCCACCAGTGATTTGCAGGGCCGGGCAGCCCAGCATTTT
TRBV6-5	TRBJ2-1	TRBD2	once	CASSYSGAGGYNEQFF	TGTGCCAGCAGTTACTCAGGGGCGGGGGGATACAATGAGCAGTTCTTC
TRBV5-4	TRBJ2-7	TRBD1	few	CASRTGGKTEQYF	TGTGCCAGCAGGACAGGGGGCAAGACCGAGCAGTACTTC
TRBV5-1	TRBJ1-6	.	few	CASSLAVVGSPLHF	TGCGCCAGCAGCTTGGCCGTGGTAGGCTCACCCCTCCACTTT
TRBV24-1	TRBJ1-3	.	.	CATSIDGIGNTIYF	TGTGCCACCAGCATCGACGGAATCGGAAACACCATATATTTT
TRBV18	TRBJ2-7	.	.	CASSRRTMEEQYF	TGTGCCAGCTCCCGCCGCACGATGGAGGAGCAGTACTTC
TRBV7-2	TRBJ1-2	.	.	CASSFSFRGNNYGYTF	TGTGCCAGCAGCTTCTCCTTCAGGGGAAATAACTATGGCTACACCTTC